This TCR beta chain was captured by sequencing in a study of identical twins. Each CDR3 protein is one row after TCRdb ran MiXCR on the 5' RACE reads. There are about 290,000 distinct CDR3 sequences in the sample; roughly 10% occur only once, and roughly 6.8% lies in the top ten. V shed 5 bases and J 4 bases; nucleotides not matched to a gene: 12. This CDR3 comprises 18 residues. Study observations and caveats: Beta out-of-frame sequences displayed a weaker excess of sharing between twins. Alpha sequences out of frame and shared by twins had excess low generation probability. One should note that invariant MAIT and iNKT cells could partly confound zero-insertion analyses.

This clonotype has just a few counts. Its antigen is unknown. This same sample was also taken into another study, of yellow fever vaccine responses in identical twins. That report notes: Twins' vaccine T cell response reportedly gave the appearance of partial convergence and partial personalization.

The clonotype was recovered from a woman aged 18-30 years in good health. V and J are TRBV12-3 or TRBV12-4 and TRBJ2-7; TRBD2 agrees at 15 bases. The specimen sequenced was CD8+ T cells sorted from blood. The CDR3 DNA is TGTGCCAGCAGTCCCCCCGCCCGGACTAGCGGGAGGGGGTACGAGCAGTACTTC. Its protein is CASSPPARTSGRGYEQYF.